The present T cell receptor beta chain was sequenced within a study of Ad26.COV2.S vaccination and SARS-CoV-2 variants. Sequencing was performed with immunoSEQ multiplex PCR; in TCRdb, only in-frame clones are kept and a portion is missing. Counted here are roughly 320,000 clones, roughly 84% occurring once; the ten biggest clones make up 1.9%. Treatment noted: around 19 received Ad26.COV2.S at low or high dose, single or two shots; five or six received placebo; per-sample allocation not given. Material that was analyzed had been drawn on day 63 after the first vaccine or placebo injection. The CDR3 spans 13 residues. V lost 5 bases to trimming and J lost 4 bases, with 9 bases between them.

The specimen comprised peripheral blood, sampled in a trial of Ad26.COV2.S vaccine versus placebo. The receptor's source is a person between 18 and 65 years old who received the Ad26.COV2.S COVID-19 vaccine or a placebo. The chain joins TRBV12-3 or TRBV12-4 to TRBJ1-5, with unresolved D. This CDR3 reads CASSLSENQPQHF. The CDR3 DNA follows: TGTGCCAGCAGTCTATCTGAGAATCAGCCCCAGCATTTT.